The 9 T cell receptor beta chains presented below share a single source sample, sequenced in a study of early T cells in non-severe SARS-CoV-2 infection. TCRdb re-derived calls from the 5' RACE reads in MiXCR, one entry per CDR3 protein. The data contain about 42,000 distinct CDR3 sequences, 6% to 7.5% of them singletons. The sample comprised whole blood. These receptors were obtained from an adult who was a healthcare worker with PCR-confirmed SARS-CoV-2 infection or an uninfected control (not recorded which).

The table lists this clonotype with a few counts. This rearrangement joins TRBV7-2 to TRBJ1-4; D unresolved. The V gene lost 5 bases and the J gene lost 0 bases, with 10 bases spanning the gap. CDR3 size: 15 residues. Per the germline V gene, CDR1 is SGHTA and CDR2 is FQGNSA. The CDR3, as DNA: TGTGCCAGCAGCCTTAATAGGGCAACTAATGAAAAACTGTTTTTT. Translated: CASSLNRATNEKLFF.

There are many counts of this clonotype. The chain has TRBV7-8 and TRBJ2-7, with a weak D call TRBD1 (5 bases). The CDR3 consists of 14 residues. In germline, CDR1 is SGHVS, CDR2 FQNEAQ. Between the trimmed V and J ends, which lost 5 bases and 6 bases, there was a span of 17 bases. As DNA, the CDR3 is TGTGCCAGCAGCCCGGAGACAGTTCTGGGCGAGCAGTACTTC. It encodes CASSPETVLGEQYF.

This clonotype came up many times. The chain joins TRBV5-1 to TRBJ2-5, with TRBD1 matching 9 bases. The CDR3 consists of 14 residues. Germline-derived CDR1 and CDR2 are SGHRS and YFSETQ. V was clipped by 4 bases and J by 2 bases; unmatched bases: 3. This CDR3 reads CASSGQGRQETQYF. The DNA of the CDR3 is TGCGCCAGCAGCGGACAGGGGCGGCAAGAGACCCAGTACTTC. The variable domain in full, with the rest retrieved from reference TRBV5-1 and TRBJ2-5, is KAGVTQTPRYLIKTRGQQVTLSCSPISGHRSVSWYQQTPGQGLQFLFEYFSETQRNKGNFPGRFSGRQFSNSRSEMNVSTLELGDSALYLCASSGQGRQETQYFGPGTRLLVL.

This clonotype was counted ten times or more. The chain combines TRBV6-6 with TRBJ1-5; D unclear. Germline V CDR1 and CDR2: MNHNY, SVGAGI (reference sequence). V lost 8 bases to trimming and J lost 0 bases, with 8 bases between them. There are 13 residues in the CDR3. CDR3 sequence (DNA): TGTGCCAGCGCGCTCGGTAGCAATCAGCCCCAGCATTTT. Translated: CASALGSNQPQHF.

The chain couples TRBV11-2 to TRBJ2-3; 10 bases agree with TRBD2. Trimming took 5 bases from V and 6 from J; bases not matched to a gene: 14. Germline loops: CDR1 SGHAT, CDR2 FQNNGV. The CDR3 consists of 17 residues. The CDR3 protein is CASSPTPGSGGEDTQYF. The CDR3 DNA follows: TGTGCCAGCAGCCCCACCCCGGGGAGCGGGGGGGAGGATACGCAGTATTTT.

This clonotype was seen repeatedly, ten times or more. The chain employs TRBV6-2 or TRBV6-3 and TRBJ1-1; weak D call: TRBD1 (6 bases). This CDR3 has 13 residues. Germline CDR1 MNHEY, CDR2 SVGEGT. Trimming removed 5 bases from V and 1 base from J, with 8 bases in between. Here the CDR3 reads CASSQQGNTEAFF. In nucleotides, the CDR3 is TGTGCCAGCAGTCAACAGGGGAACACTGAAGCTTTCTTT.

This clonotype was seen only a few times. The rearrangement links TRBV20-1 to TRBJ2-7; tentative D call: TRBD1 (6 bases). Germline V gene lookup returns CDR1 DFQATT and CDR2 SNEGSKA (reference sequence). The CDR3 loop spans 13 amino acids. The V gene lost 2 bases and the J gene lost 4 bases, with 12 bases spanning the gap. Here the CDR3 DNA reads TGCAGTGCTAGAACAGGGTTCGGGTACGAGCAGTACTTC. It codes for CSARTGFGYEQYF.

This clonotype was seen more than once but under ten times. The chain combines TRBV29-1 with TRBJ2-1; 16 bases are shared with TRBD2. The V gene's germline CDR1 is SQVTM and CDR2 ANQGSEA. CDR3 length: 15 amino acids. The junction had 8 bases not matched to a gene; V was cut back by 7 bases and J by 8 bases. CDR3 amino acids: CSASSGTSGGDEQFF. CDR3 DNA: TGCAGCGCTTCCTCCGGGACTAGCGGGGGGGATGAGCAGTTCTTC.

This clonotype came up many times. This chain joins TRBV4-1 and TRBJ2-6; maybe TRBD1 (6 bases). The CDR3 covers 17 residues. The ends were cut back, 3 bases at V and 0 bases at J, with 12 bases in the middle. Germline CDR1 reads MGHRA; CDR2 reads YSYEKL. CDR3: CASSHGTRSSGANVLTF. The CDR3 DNA follows: TGCGCCAGCAGCCACGGGACAAGAAGCTCTGGGGCCAACGTCCTGACTTTC.